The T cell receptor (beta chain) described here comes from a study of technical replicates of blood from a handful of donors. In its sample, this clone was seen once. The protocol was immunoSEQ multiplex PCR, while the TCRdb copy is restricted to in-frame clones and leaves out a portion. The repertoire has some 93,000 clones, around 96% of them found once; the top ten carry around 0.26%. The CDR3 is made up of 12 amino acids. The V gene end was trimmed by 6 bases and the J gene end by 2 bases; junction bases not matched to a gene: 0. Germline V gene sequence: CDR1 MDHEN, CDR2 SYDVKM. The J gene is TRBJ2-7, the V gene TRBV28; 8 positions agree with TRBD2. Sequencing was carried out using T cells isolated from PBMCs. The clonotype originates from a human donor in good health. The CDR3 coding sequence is TGTGCCAGCAGGGGACTAGCCTACGAGCAGTACTTC. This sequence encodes CASRGLAYEQYF.